The TCR beta chain under discussion was sequenced for a study of siplizumab effects on memory and regulatory T cells. The CDR3 extends over 14 amino acids. Trimming took off 2 bases at V and 7 bases at J, with 12 bases between the two ends. Germline CDR1 MNHEY, CDR2 SVGAGI. In this sample, this clone turned up once. Sequencing used immunoSEQ multiplex PCR; TCRdb keeps in-frame clones, though not all of them. The profile shows tens of thousands of clones, about 90% of them singletons. The TCR originated in a human donor in good health. The chain links TRBV6-5 to TRBJ1-5, with D possibly being TRBD1 (5 bases). What was sequenced was CD8+ T cells sorted from blood. CDR3 DNA: TGTGCCAGCAGTTACATGGGGGGAAAACAGCCCCAGCATTTT. This codes for CASSYMGGKQPQHF.